Each of the 21 T cell receptor beta chains below was sequenced from the same sample in a study of T cell repertoires in aging, cancer and after chemotherapy. A mixed TRB-A/B primer pool amplified rearranged TRB by multiplex touch-down PCR. TCRdb reprocessed the multiplex PCR reads via MiXCR and lists one record per CDR3 protein. Of almost 3,000 distinct CDR3 sequences detected, more than 20% appear once; the ten largest clones hold roughly 9.4%. TCR beta rearrangements were amplified from peripheral blood genomic DNA. Sequenced input: blood. These receptors all stem from a human donor with a solid tumor.

The chain has TRBV7-2 and TRBJ2-5; perhaps TRBD1 as D (5 bases). Trimming stripped 5 bases from V and 4 bases from J, with 8 bases between. Germline CDR1 SGHTA, CDR2 FQGNSA. This CDR3 contains 12 residues. CDR3 region: CASSATGETQYF. The CDR3 DNA reads as TGTGCCAGCAGCGCAACAGGAGAGACCCAGTACTTC.

The gene calls are TRBV20-1 and TRBJ2-1; D gene ambiguous. V lost 3 bases, J lost 0 bases, and 12 bases lay in between. CDR1 and CDR2 from the germline V gene are DFQATT and SNEGSKA (reference sequence). The CDR3 consists of 15 residues. The CDR3, as DNA: TGCAGTGCTAGCAAGGAACGCGGCTCCTACAATGAGCAGTTCTTC. Translated: CSASKERGSYNEQFF.

The rearrangement links TRBV7-9 to TRBJ2-5; D call uncertain. V was pared by 1 base and J by 2 bases, with 5 bases between. The length of the CDR3 is 13 residues. The germline V gene encodes CDR1 SEHNR and CDR2 FQNEAQ (reference sequence). Written as DNA, the CDR3 is TGTGCCAGCAGCTTAGGGGCGCAAGAGACCCAGTACTTC. The encoded protein is CASSLGAQETQYF.

Judged by abundance, this clonotype is large (0.1 to 1%). The chain carries TRBV29-1 and TRBJ2-3, with D uncertain. V lost 4 bases and J 5 bases, leaving 13 bases between the germline ends. The CDR3 has 13 residues. The germline V gene has CDR1 SQVTM and CDR2 ANQGSEA. The CDR3 is CSVVAAGGDTQYF. The CDR3 DNA follows: TGCAGCGTTGTTGCCGCAGGCGGAGATACGCAGTATTTT.

This clonotype was seen only once. The chain joins TRBV28 to TRBJ1-1; 7 nucleotides match TRBD1. The junction had 6 bases not matched to a gene; V was cut back by 5 bases and J by 0 bases. From germline, CDR1 is MDHEN and CDR2 SYDVKM. The CDR3 length is 15 residues. The CDR3 sequence: CASSLRQGMNTEAFF. DNA of the CDR3: TGTGCCAGCAGTCTCCGACAGGGTATGAACACTGAAGCTTTCTTT. The full variable domain, in which reference TRBV28 and TRBJ1-1 provide the parts outside the CDR3, is DVKVTQSSRYLVKRTGEKVFLECVQDMDHENMFWYRQDPGLGLRLIYFSYDVKMKEKGDIPEGYSVSREKKERFSLILESASTNQTSMYLCASSLRQGMNTEAFFGQGTRLTVV.

This clonotype is judged medium-sized. This sequence joins TRBV7-2 and TRBJ2-7; D tentatively reads TRBD1 or TRBD2 (5 bases each). The V end lost 4 bases, the J end lost 4 bases, and 20 bases lay between the germline ends. CDR1 is SGHTA, CDR2 FQGNSA, per germline. The CDR3 extends over 16 amino acids. CDR3 DNA: TGTGCCAGCAGCTCCGGGGCGGAGGACGGTTTATACGAGCAGTACTTC. Protein sequence: CASSSGAEDGLYEQYF.

The CDR3 loop reads CASSQAGTSGRAFF. The DNA of the CDR3 is TGTGCCAGCAGCCAAGCCGGGACTAGCGGGAGGGCCTTCTTC. The chain employs TRBV4-2 and TRBJ2-1, with TRBD2 matching 16 bases. The CDR3 is 14 residues long. The trim removed 1 base at V and 16 bases at J, leaving 4 bases unmatched. The V gene's germline CDR1 is LGHNA and CDR2 YNFKEQ.

This clonotype was recorded a few times. The chain has TRBV27 and TRBJ1-1; tentative D call: TRBD1 (6 bases). Germline CDR1 and CDR2: MNHEY and SMNVEV (reference sequence). The CDR3 is 13 amino acids. The germline V and J ends were trimmed by 3 bases and 4 bases, with 9 bases remaining between them. The CDR3 here is CASSFTGTTEAFF. DNA of the CDR3: TGTGCCAGCAGTTTCACAGGGACCACTGAAGCTTTCTTT.

The J gene is TRBJ2-7, the V gene TRBV28; TRBD1 or TRBD2 may be the D gene (5 bases each). The CDR3 contains 15 residues. The V gene's germline CDR1 is MDHEN and CDR2 SYDVKM. V shed 3 bases and J shed 3 bases, with 15 bases lying between them. CDR3 in DNA: TGTGCCAGCAGTTTCCAAGGGTTGGGGGTCTACGAGCAGTACTTC. Residues: CASSFQGLGVYEQYF.

The sample holds a few counts of this clonotype. The chain employs TRBV5-3 and TRBJ2-7, with D possibly TRBD2 on 6 matching bases. TRBV5-3 is assigned to the ORF class and has an uncertain function. The CDR3 is made up of 15 amino acids. Trimming stripped 4 bases from V and 7 bases from J, with 21 bases between. The CDR3 here is CARSTRGMERKEQYF. The CDR3 nucleotides are TGTGCCAGAAGCACCCGGGGGATGGAACGGAAGGAGCAGTACTTC.

This clonotype is deemed medium-sized. V usage is TRBV10-3 and J usage is TRBJ2-1; either TRBD1 or TRBD2 may fit D (5 bases each). Per germline, CDR1 ENHRY and CDR2 SYGVKD. V dropped 1 base and J dropped 1 base, with 8 bases sitting between them. This CDR3 is 15 amino acids long. CDR3 amino acids: CAISEWDGSYNEQFF. The CDR3 region has the DNA TGTGCCATCAGTGAGTGGGACGGATCCTACAATGAGCAGTTCTTC.

This chain joins TRBV5-4 and TRBJ2-5; D is unclear. Trimming left V 1 base short and J 3 bases short, with 7 bases between. This CDR3 comprises 13 residues. Germline lookup yields CDR1 SGHNT and CDR2 YYREEE (reference sequence). The CDR3 bases are TGTGCCAGCAGCTTGCCTGGAAAAGAGACCCAGTACTTC. As protein: CASSLPGKETQYF.

This sequence joins TRBV6-6 and TRBJ1-5; tentative D call: TRBD1 (5 bases). This CDR3 has 13 residues. Trimming shortened V by 5 bases and J by 3 bases, and 8 bases separated the two germline ends. Germline CDR1 reads MNHNY; CDR2 reads SVGAGI (reference sequence). CDR3: CASSDSYNQPQHF. The CDR3 DNA reads TGTGCCAGCAGTGACAGCTACAATCAGCCCCAGCATTTT.

The chain employs TRBV5-1 and TRBJ2-6, with a possible D match to TRBD2 (6 bases). Germline loops: CDR1 SGHRS, CDR2 YFSETQ. V gave up 0 bases and J gave up 4 bases, with 11 bases separating them. The CDR3 has 16 amino acids. The CDR3 loop is CASSLEGAGGANVLTF. CDR3 DNA: TGCGCCAGCAGCTTGGAAGGGGCGGGAGGGGCCAACGTCCTGACTTTC.

The gene calls are TRBV7-2 and TRBJ1-2; D not certain. Germline loops: CDR1 SGHTA, CDR2 FQGNSA. The CDR3 covers 12 residues. V gave up 3 bases and J gave up 7 bases, with 9 bases separating them. The chain's CDR3 is CASSLGGFGYTF. In DNA, the CDR3 is TGTGCCAGCAGCTTGGGAGGGTTTGGCTACACCTTC.

This clonotype is labeled as medium-sized. DNA of the CDR3: TGTGCCTGGGACAGGGGTCTTAACACCGGGGAGCTGTTTTTT. Protein: CAWDRGLNTGELFF. This chain uses TRBV30 with TRBJ2-2; 8 nucleotides agree with TRBD1. V lost 5 bases and J lost 2; bases outside the gene matches: 4. There are 14 residues in the CDR3. The germline gives CDR1 GTSNPN, CDR2 SVGIG (reference sequence).

By share of the sample, this clonotype is large (0.1 to 1%). This chain uses TRBV29-1 with TRBJ1-2; 8 bases are a match to TRBD1. The V gene's germline CDR1 is SQVTM and CDR2 ANQGSEA. The CDR3 loop spans 14 amino acids. V gave up 5 bases and J gave up 3 bases; unmatched junction bases: 8. The CDR3 region is CSVFDRGGHYGYTF. The DNA for the CDR3 is TGCAGCGTTTTCGACAGGGGAGGGCACTATGGCTACACCTTC.

CDR3 DNA: TGTGCCAGCAGGGGAGGGACCGGGACAGGCAAACGCTATGGCTACACCTTC. It translates to CASRGGTGTGKRYGYTF. V usage is TRBV28 and J usage is TRBJ1-2; TRBD1 aligns across 8 bases. Trimming cost V 6 bases and J 4 bases; bases outside gene matches: 16. The CDR3 extends over 17 amino acids. Looked up from germline, CDR1 is MDHEN and CDR2 is SYDVKM.

The chain uses TRBV5-1 and TRBJ2-7; D unresolved. This CDR3 contains 13 residues. CDR1 is SGHRS, CDR2 YFSETQ, per germline. The V end was cut by 4 bases, the J end by 0 bases, with 8 bases between. The CDR3 DNA reads as TGCGCCAGCAGCCACCAATTCTCCTACGAGCAGTACTTC. Translated: CASSHQFSYEQYF.

By sample share, this clonotype is medium-sized. This sequence joins TRBV11-3 and TRBJ2-1; the match to TRBD2 covers 13 bases. The CDR3 sequence is 16 residues long. Germline V gives CDR1 SGHNT, CDR2 YENEEA. After removal of 6 bases from V and 3 bases from J, the junction contained 5 bases not matched to a gene. The CDR3 sequence is CASSYWTSGSYNEQFF. The CDR3 region has the DNA TGTGCCAGCAGTTACTGGACTAGCGGGAGCTACAATGAGCAGTTCTTC. Filled out from reference TRBV11-3 and TRBJ2-1, the complete variable domain reads EAGVVQSPRYKIIEKKQPVAFWCNPISGHNTLYWYLQNLGQGPELLIRYENEEAVDDSQLPKDRFSAERLKGVDSTLKIQPAELGDSAVYLCASSYWTSGSYNEQFFGPGTRLTVL.

CDR3: CASSLTGYSGANVLTF. CDR3 nucleotides: TGTGCCAGCAGTTTGACAGGGTACTCTGGGGCCAACGTCCTGACTTTC. This sequence joins TRBV5-6 and TRBJ2-6; TRBD1 aligns across 7 bases. The V gene end was trimmed by 5 bases and the J gene end by 0 bases; junction bases not matched to a gene: 5. The CDR3 consists of 16 residues. The V gene's germline CDR1 is SGHDT and CDR2 YYEEEE.